The TCR beta chain under discussion was sequenced for a study of T cells in Graves' hyperthyroidism and ophthalmopathy. Overall study results and limits: Ophthalmopathy could be told apart from stable hyperthyroidism with a 13 V-J model. Researchers found most expanded thyroid clonotypes above 0.001 in blood as well.

Patients were excluded because of uncontrolled infection, other autoimmune disease, pregnancy or lactation. Diagnostic decisions used clinical symptoms, serum thyroxine and TRAb, thyroid ultrasound and orbital computed tomography. This clonotype was observed many times. Its antigen is still unknown. This CDR3 has 14 residues. Germline CDR1 is MNHNS and CDR2 is SASEGT. Trimming left V 8 bases short and J 6 bases short, with 20 bases between. What was amplified from RNA transcripts were TCR beta CDR3 regions. The study used the HTBI primer set for a first-round RT-PCR of the TCR CDR3. TCRdb fed the multiplex PCR reads into MiXCR, producing one record per CDR3 protein. Of 400,000 or so distinct CDR3 sequences detected, 13% to 15% appear once; the ten largest clones hold less than 20%.

The receptor was isolated from a woman aged 30 to 39 with Graves' ophthalmopathy. This rearrangement joins TRBV6-1 to TRBJ2-7; D tentatively reads TRBD1 or TRBD2 (5 bases each). The sequencing sample was made of blood. As DNA, the CDR3 is TGTGCCAGCGTCTCGGGACGGGGCCCGGCCGAGCAGTACTTC. This translates into CASVSGRGPAEQYF.